This is a list of T cell receptor beta chains from one sample in a study of T cell responses to AZD1222 COVID-19 vaccine. Here immunoSEQ multiplex PCR was the method, and the copy in TCRdb shows in-frame clones only, minus some. The sample records 190,000 or so clones, approximately 90% being singletons. Sequences were derived from peripheral blood, sampled 28 days after the second AZD1222 dose. The receptors originated from an adult who received the AZD1222 COVID-19 vaccine. CDR3s include the opening cysteine and the closing phenylalanine or tryptophan. D genes are given only for firm matches. Only part of the rows carry a size: once, few, many, or a class if the clone is expanded.

clone_size,v_call,d_call,j_call,cdr3_nt,cdr3_aa
NA,TRBV6-5,TRBD2,TRBJ2-1,TGTGCCACACGACTAGCGGGAGCTGTCGATGAGCAGTTCTTC,CATRLAGAVDEQFF
NA,TRBV29-1,NA,TRBJ2-4,TGCAGCGTTGGGGAAAACATTCAGTACTTC,CSVGENIQYF
NA,TRBV3-1/TRBV3-2,NA,TRBJ2-1,TGTGCCAGCAGCCAAGAATTGAGGGGGAGCTCCTACAATGAGCAGTTCTTC,CASSQELRGSSYNEQFF
NA,TRBV5-1,TRBD2,TRBJ2-5,TGCGCCAGCAGCATAAGCGGGGGGATGGGAGAGACCCAGTACTTC,CASSISGGMGETQYF
NA,TRBV6-1,TRBD1,TRBJ1-5,TGTGCCAGCAGTGAAGAAGGACAGGGCGGCCAGCCCCAGCATTTT,CASSEEGQGGQPQHF
NA,TRBV19,NA,TRBJ1-1,TGTGCCAGTAGTAACAGTCCCATGAACACTGAAGCTTTCTTT,CASSNSPMNTEAFF
NA,TRBV19,NA,TRBJ2-3,TGTGCCAGTAGTAAGAACCGGGACACAGCCACAGATACGCAGTATTTT,CASSKNRDTATDTQYF
once,TRBV28,TRBD1,TRBJ2-7,TGTGCCAGCAGAAATACGGAGATACCGGGACAGAGCTCCTACGAGCAGTACTTC,CASRNTEIPGQSSYEQYF
NA,TRBV5-8,TRBD2,TRBJ2-7,TGTGCCAGCAGCCGATTCGCGGGGGTCGGCTACGAGCAGTACTTC,CASSRFAGVGYEQYF
NA,TRBV6-5,TRBD1,TRBJ1-2,TGTGCCAGCGGGGGGGGACAGGGAGTATATGGCTACACCTTC,CASGGGQGVYGYTF
NA,TRBV12-3/TRBV12-4,NA,TRBJ2-7,TGTGCCATCCCGGGACGGTCCTCCTACGAGCAGTACTTC,CAIPGRSSYEQYF
NA,TRBV6-6,NA,TRBJ2-7,TGTGCCAGCAGTTACGGGGGGGCTTTGTCGTCCTACGAGCAGTACTTC,CASSYGGALSSYEQYF
NA,TRBV2,NA,TRBJ1-5,TGTGCCAGCAGAGGGGAGGGCAATCAGCCCCAGCATTTT,CASRGEGNQPQHF
once,TRBV19,NA,TRBJ2-7,TGTGCCAGTAGTAGGCCGGGATCCTACGAGCAGTACTTC,CASSRPGSYEQYF
NA,TRBV3-1/TRBV3-2,NA,TRBJ1-3,TGTGCCAGCAGCCAGTCAGGCTCTGGAAACACCATATATTTT,CASSQSGSGNTIYF
once,TRBV12-1,NA,TRBJ1-5,TGTGCCAGCAGCCATAATGGGACAGGGAGAGGGAATCAGCCCCAGCATTTT,CASSHNGTGRGNQPQHF
once,TRBV6-5,NA,TRBJ2-1,TGTGCCAGCAGTCCCACTCCGGGGAGCAATGAGCAGTTCTTC,CASSPTPGSNEQFF
NA,TRBV5-4,TRBD1,TRBJ1-2,TGTGCCAGCAGCTTGGGACAGGGGGTTTTTTATGGCTACACCTTC,CASSLGQGVFYGYTF
NA,TRBV28,TRBD1,TRBJ2-5,TGTGCCAGCTCCTGGGACAGACGACAAGAGACCCAGTACTTC,CASSWDRRQETQYF
NA,TRBV5-1,NA,TRBJ2-3,TGCGCCAGCAGCTTGGATCCCGTTGGGGTTGCTACGCAGTATTTT,CASSLDPVGVATQYF
once,TRBV7-2,NA,TRBJ1-1,TGTGCCAGCAGCCTTACAGTGAACACTGAAGCTTTCTTT,CASSLTVNTEAFF
NA,TRBV10-1,NA,TRBJ1-6,TGCGCCAGCAGTGAGTCGTATAGGAGGCCCCACTCCTATAATTCACCCCTCCACTTT,CASSESYRRPHSYNSPLHF
NA,TRBV2,NA,TRBJ2-7,TGTGCCAGCACCGCGACAGGAGGTAACTACGAGCAGTACTTC,CASTATGGNYEQYF
once,TRBV6-2/TRBV6-3,TRBD1,TRBJ1-2,TGTGCCAGCAGTTCACCTCCGGGACAGCCTAGTAACTATGGCTACACCTTC,CASSSPPGQPSNYGYTF
NA,TRBV5-1,TRBD2,TRBJ2-3,TGCGCCAGCAGCATCCGACTAGCGGGCACAGATACGCAGTATTTT,CASSIRLAGTDTQYF
NA,TRBV7-2,NA,TRBJ1-5,TGTGCCAGCAGCTTACGGGGTATCAATCAGCCCCAGCATTTT,CASSLRGINQPQHF
NA,TRBV5-6,NA,TRBJ2-1,TGTGCCAGCAGCCTGTGGTCTGGGTTCGGTGAGCAGTTCTTC,CASSLWSGFGEQFF
NA,TRBV7-6,NA,TRBJ2-7,TGTGCCAGCAGCCAGCCGACAGAATACGAGCAGTACTTC,CASSQPTEYEQYF
NA,TRBV5-1,NA,TRBJ2-1,TGCGCCAGCAGCTTCCCCAGGGTTGACAATGAGCAGTTCTTC,CASSFPRVDNEQFF
NA,TRBV21-1,NA,TRBJ2-7,TGTGCCAGCAGCATTCACCGGGACAGGGGGCTAATTTTCTCCTACGAGCAGTACTTC,CASSIHRDRGLIFSYEQYF
once,TRBV25-1,NA,TRBJ1-6,TGTGCCAGCAGTGAATTTAAGGGAAATTCACCCCTCCACTTT,CASSEFKGNSPLHF
NA,TRBV19,TRBD1,TRBJ1-5,TGTGCCAGTAGTATAGACAGGGGGCACAATCAGCCCCAGCATTTT,CASSIDRGHNQPQHF
NA,TRBV4-3,TRBD2,TRBJ2-7,TGCGCCAGCAGCCAAGTCTATCCCGCGGGAGAGTACGAGCAGTACTTC,CASSQVYPAGEYEQYF
NA,TRBV28,NA,TRBJ2-5,TGTGCCAGCAGTTCCGACCGCGACACCCTTCAAGGGGCCCAGTACTTC,CASSSDRDTLQGAQYF
NA,TRBV6-2/TRBV6-3,TRBD1,TRBJ2-5,TGTGCCAGCAGTTCCACAGGGGAAGAGACCCAGTACTTC,CASSSTGEETQYF
NA,TRBV10-3,NA,TRBJ1-5,TGTGCCATCAGCCGGGACCCAGCCCCTCAGCCCCAGCATTTT,CAISRDPAPQPQHF
once,TRBV28,NA,TRBJ1-1,TGTGCCAGCAGGCTAGGGGGGGGACACATTGAATTT,CASRLGGGHIEF
NA,TRBV19,TRBD1,TRBJ1-2,TGTGCCAGTAGTGCGGGACAGGGGAGTTCGGATGGCTACACCTTC,CASSAGQGSSDGYTF
NA,TRBV18,TRBD2,TRBJ2-5,TGTGCCAGCTCACCTGGACTAGAAGAGACCCAGTACTTC,CASSPGLEETQYF
NA,TRBV5-6,NA,TRBJ2-7,TGTGCCAGCAGCCGGCAGGTAGGGGCCTACGAGCAGTACTTC,CASSRQVGAYEQYF
NA,TRBV7-9,NA,TRBJ2-1,TGTGCCAGCAGCTATATGGGGGTGGGCTCCTACAATGAGCAGTTCTTC,CASSYMGVGSYNEQFF
NA,TRBV28,NA,TRBJ2-3,TGTGCCAGCAGTTTAAGGCCGGGGACGGGAGATACGCAGTATTTT,CASSLRPGTGDTQYF
NA,TRBV18,NA,TRBJ1-5,TGTGCCAGCTCACCAGGACAGCTACTCAATCAGCCCCAGCATTTT,CASSPGQLLNQPQHF
NA,TRBV5-1,TRBD1,TRBJ2-7,TGCGCCAGCAGCCCAAGGGACAGGGTATCCTACGAGCAGTACTTC,CASSPRDRVSYEQYF
NA,TRBV9,NA,TRBJ1-4,TGTGCCAGCAGCGGCCCGAACGGTGAAAAACTGTTTTTT,CASSGPNGEKLFF
NA,TRBV19,TRBD1,TRBJ1-5,TGTGCCAGTAGCGATGGGGACAGGAGCAATCAGCCCCAGCATTTT,CASSDGDRSNQPQHF
NA,TRBV24-1,NA,TRBJ1-5,TGTGCCACCAGTGACGACGGCAATCAGCCCCAGCATTTT,CATSDDGNQPQHF
NA,TRBV28,NA,TRBJ1-4,TGTGCCAGCAGCTCGACAGGACTTACAACTAATGAAAAACTGTTTTTT,CASSSTGLTTNEKLFF
NA,TRBV24-1,TRBD1,TRBJ2-3,TGTGCCACCAGTGAACCCGATCCGGGACAGGGCTCGACAGATACGCAGTATTTT,CATSEPDPGQGSTDTQYF
NA,TRBV28,NA,TRBJ2-5,TGTGCCAGCAGTTTAGGGTCAGATGGAGAGACCCAGTACTTC,CASSLGSDGETQYF
NA,TRBV4-2,NA,TRBJ2-7,TGTGCCAGCAGCCAAGGTCTTTCATACGAGCAGTACTTC,CASSQGLSYEQYF